This passage covers 2 T cell receptor beta chains from one sample sequenced in a study of follicular helper T cells after annual influenza vaccination. Libraries were prepared by immunoSEQ multiplex PCR; TCRdb keeps only in-frame clonotypes and omits some of them. The table lists some 8,200 clones, around four fifths of them singletons. Specified time point: 2014-2015 season, pre-vaccination. The material was CXCR5+ CD38- circulating T follicular helper cells from blood, obtained on the day of influenza vaccination. Subset defined: circulating Tfh, non-naive CD4+CXCR5+PD-1+ (ICOS+CD38+ or ICOS-CD38-). These receptors were obtained from an adult who received the influenza vaccine.

The V gene is TRBV19, the J gene TRBJ2-7; D perhaps matches TRBD1 (5 bases). Per germline, CDR1 LNHDA and CDR2 SQIVND (reference sequence). V was pared by 5 bases and J by 2 bases, with 10 bases between. The CDR3 spans 13 residues. The CDR3 spells CASSLDRTYEQYF. For the CDR3, the DNA is TGTGCCAGTAGTCTCGACAGAACCTACGAGCAGTACTTC.

This rearrangement joins TRBV18 to TRBJ2-2; D is uncertain. In germline, CDR1 is KGHSH, CDR2 LQKENI. Deletions cut 8 bases from V and 2 bases from J, with 15 bases between. There are 15 residues in the CDR3. CDR3 coding DNA: TGTGCCAGCGTCATCTCCTGGGGAAACACCGGGGAGCTGTTTTTT. Translation: CASVISWGNTGELFF.